This T cell receptor (beta chain) emerged from a study of glioma-infiltrating T cells after dendritic cell vaccination. The PCR used 60 V beta and 13 J beta primers. TCRdb keeps only in-frame clones here, not all; method: immunoSEQ multiplex PCR. The sample includes about 65,000 clones, about 89% of them seen just once. Time point given: after dendritic cell vaccination, including at tumor progression/relapse. No glioblastoma patient carried an isocitrate dehydrogenase mutation. Between the trimmed V and J ends, which lost 2 bases and 6 bases, there was a span of 18 bases. The CDR3 has 16 residues. CDR1 and CDR2 from the germline V gene are LNHDA and SQIVND (reference sequence). This clone has only a few counts.

The rearrangement uses TRBV19 and TRBJ2-3; no definite D call. The clonotype originates from a human donor with glioblastoma. The specimen was blood, collected after dendritic cell vaccination. The CDR3 here is CASSINGGNVRDTQYF. CDR3 DNA sequence: TGTGCCAGTAGTATAAACGGCGGAAATGTAAGGGATACGCAGTATTTT.